The clone carrying this T cell receptor (beta chain) was counted a few times. The CDR3 has 14 amino acids. V lost 0 bases to trimming and J lost 7 bases; unmatched junction nucleotides: 3. CDR1 and CDR2 (germline): SGHRS, YFSETQ. These data are taken from a study of blood T cell repertoires in COVID-19. Original processing notes: Nucleated cell counts were estimated from reference gene primer amplification. Repertoires were generated with immunoSEQ multiplex PCR, while TCRdb's copy carries only in-frame clones and drops some. That table supplies the V and J calls and clone size; D and trimming were determined from the DNA. The sample lists some 70,000 clones; approximately 80% were seen once.

Sequenced input: peripheral blood. The rearrangement joins TRBV5-1 to TRBJ2-2; 7 bases are a match to TRBD2. The receptor's source is a woman aged 45 to 65 with acute or convalescent COVID-19. The CDR3 loop is CASSLELARGELFF. Here the CDR3 DNA reads TGCGCCAGCAGCTTGGAACTAGCGCGCGGGGAGCTGTTTTTT.